This T cell receptor beta chain was observed in a study of T cell changes during pregnancy in multiple sclerosis. This CDR3 has 13 residues. The V gene's germline CDR1 is SNHLY and CDR2 FYNNEI. Trimming removed 4 bases from V and 4 bases from J, with 8 bases in between. Sequenced by immunoSEQ multiplex PCR; TCRdb stores in-frame clones only, minus some. The table includes tens of thousands of clones, around nine tenths detected once. The rearrangement links TRBV2 to TRBJ1-5; D is perhaps TRBD1 (5 bases). The sequencing sample was made of peripheral blood from another person, used as feeder cells. The clonotype was recovered from a human donor whose cells served as feeder cells for cultures in a pregnancy study. The CDR3 DNA is TGTGCCAGCAGTGGGTGGGGGAATCAGCCCCAGCATTTT. Translation: CASSGWGNQPQHF.